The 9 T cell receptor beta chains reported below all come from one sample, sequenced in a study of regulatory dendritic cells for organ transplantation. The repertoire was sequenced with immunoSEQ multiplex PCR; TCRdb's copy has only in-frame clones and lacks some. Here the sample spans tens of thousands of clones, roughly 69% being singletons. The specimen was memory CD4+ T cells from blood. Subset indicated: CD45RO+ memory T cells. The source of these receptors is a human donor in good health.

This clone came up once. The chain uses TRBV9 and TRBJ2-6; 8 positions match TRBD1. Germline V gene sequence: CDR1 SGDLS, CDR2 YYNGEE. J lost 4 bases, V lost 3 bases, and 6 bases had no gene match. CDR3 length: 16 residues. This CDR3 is CASSEGQALGANVLTF. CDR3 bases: TGTGCCAGCAGCGAGGGACAGGCCTTAGGGGCCAACGTCCTGACTTTC. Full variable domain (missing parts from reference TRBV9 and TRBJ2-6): DSGVTQTPKHLITATGQRVTLRCSPRSGDLSVYWYQQSLDQGLQFLIQYYNGEERAKGNILERFSAQQFPDLHSELNLSSLELGDSALYFCASSEGQALGANVLTFGAGSRLTVL.

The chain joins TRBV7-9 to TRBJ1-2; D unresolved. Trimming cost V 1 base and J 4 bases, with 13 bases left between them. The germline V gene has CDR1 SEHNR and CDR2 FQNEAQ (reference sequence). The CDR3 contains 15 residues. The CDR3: CASSLGASALYGYTF. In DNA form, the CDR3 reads TGTGCCAGCAGCTTAGGGGCCTCAGCCCTCTATGGCTACACCTTC.

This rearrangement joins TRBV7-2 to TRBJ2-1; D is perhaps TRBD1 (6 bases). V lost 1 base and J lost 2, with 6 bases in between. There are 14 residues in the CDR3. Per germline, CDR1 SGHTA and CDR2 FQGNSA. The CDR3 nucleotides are TGTGCCAGCAGCTTAGGACAGGCCTACAATGAGCAGTTCTTC. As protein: CASSLGQAYNEQFF. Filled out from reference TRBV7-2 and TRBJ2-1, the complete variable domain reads GAGVSQSPSNKVTEKGKDVELRCDPISGHTALYWYRQSLGQGLEFLIYFQGNSAPDKSGLPSDRFSAERTGGSVSTLTIQRTQQEDSAVYLCASSLGQAYNEQFFGPGTRLTVL.

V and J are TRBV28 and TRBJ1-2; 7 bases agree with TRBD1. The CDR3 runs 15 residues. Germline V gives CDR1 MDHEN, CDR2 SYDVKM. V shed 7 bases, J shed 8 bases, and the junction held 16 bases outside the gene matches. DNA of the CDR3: TGTGCCAGCACCACCCCGGGACAGAGTTTGGACGGCTACACCTTC. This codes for CASTTPGQSLDGYTF.

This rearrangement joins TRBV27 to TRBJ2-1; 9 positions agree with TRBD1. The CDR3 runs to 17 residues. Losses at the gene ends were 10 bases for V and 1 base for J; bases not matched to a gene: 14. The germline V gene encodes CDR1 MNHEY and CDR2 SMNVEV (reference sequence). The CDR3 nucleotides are TGTGCCACTCATCCGCTACAGGGGGCGCGGTCCTACAATGAGCAGTTCTTC. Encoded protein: CATHPLQGARSYNEQFF.

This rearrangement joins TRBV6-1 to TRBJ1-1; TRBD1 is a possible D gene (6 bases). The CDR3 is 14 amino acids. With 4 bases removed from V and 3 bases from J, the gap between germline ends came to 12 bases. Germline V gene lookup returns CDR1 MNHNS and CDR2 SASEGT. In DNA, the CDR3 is TGTGCCAGCAGTGTGGACAGTTACCACACTGAAGCTTTCTTT. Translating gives CASSVDSYHTEAFF.

CDR3 nucleotide sequence: TGTGCCAGCAGCCCCTTTGGGGGGGGCATTGGAAAACTGTTTTTT. It specifies CASSPFGGGIGKLFF. This chain links TRBV27 with TRBJ1-4; TRBD1 is a possible D gene (6 bases). Germline lookup yields CDR1 MNHEY and CDR2 SMNVEV (reference sequence). Between the trimmed V and J ends, which lost 6 bases and 10 bases, there was a span of 21 bases. The CDR3 covers 15 residues.

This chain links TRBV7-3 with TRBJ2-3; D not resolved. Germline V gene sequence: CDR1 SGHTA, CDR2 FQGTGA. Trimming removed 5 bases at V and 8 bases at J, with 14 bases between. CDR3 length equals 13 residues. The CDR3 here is CASSLIEPGTQYF. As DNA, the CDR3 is TGTGCCAGCAGCCTTATCGAACCGGGTACGCAGTATTTT.

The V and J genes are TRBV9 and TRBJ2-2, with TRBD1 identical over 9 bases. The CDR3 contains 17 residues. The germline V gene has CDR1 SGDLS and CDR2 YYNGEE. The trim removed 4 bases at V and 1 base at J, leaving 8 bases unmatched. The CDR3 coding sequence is TGTGCCAGCAGCCTACTCGGGACAGGGTTGAACACCGGGGAGCTGTTTTTT. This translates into CASSLLGTGLNTGELFF. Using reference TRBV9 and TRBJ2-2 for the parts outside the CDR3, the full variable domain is DSGVTQTPKHLITATGQRVTLRCSPRSGDLSVYWYQQSLDQGLQFLIQYYNGEERAKGNILERFSAQQFPDLHSELNLSSLELGDSALYFCASSLLGTGLNTGELFFGEGSRLTVL.